This is a list of T cell receptor beta chains from one sample in a study of blood T cells in healthy people across ages. TCRdb reprocessed the 5' RACE reads via MiXCR and lists one record per CDR3 protein. The table lists 550,000 to 800,000 distinct CDR3 sequences, under 25% of them singletons. The sequenced sample was blood. All receptors come from a man between 70 and 80 years old in good health. Each CDR3 is given with its conserved first and last residue. The D gene is left open where the match is weak. Expanded clones get a size class; other rows say once, few or many, or leave the size out.

J gene: TRBJ2-5
V gene: TRBV28
clone size: few
D gene: .
CDR3 DNA: TGTGCCAGCAGTTCCCGTTGGGCGGAACAAGAGACCCAGTACTTC
CDR3 protein: CASSSRWAEQETQYF

J gene: TRBJ2-5
V gene: TRBV28
clone size: few
D gene: .
CDR3 DNA: TGTGCCAGCGGTCCCCGGACTGGACGGGGGACCCAGTACTTC
CDR3 protein: CASGPRTGRGTQYF

J gene: TRBJ2-1
V gene: TRBV7-3
clone size: .
D gene: TRBD2
CDR3 DNA: TGTGCCAGCAGCTTAAATCCGGGAGGGAATGAGCAGTTCTTC
CDR3 protein: CASSLNPGGNEQFF

J gene: TRBJ1-6
V gene: TRBV6-5
clone size: .
D gene: .
CDR3 DNA: TGTGCCAGCAGTTACAGGGAAGCGAGCTCCTATAATTCACCCCTCCACTTT
CDR3 protein: CASSYREASSYNSPLHF

J gene: TRBJ2-5
V gene: TRBV5-1
clone size: .
D gene: TRBD2
CDR3 DNA: TGCGCCAGCAGCTTATTTGGACAGCTAGCGGGAGTGGAGACCCAGTACTTC
CDR3 protein: CASSLFGQLAGVETQYF

J gene: TRBJ2-5
V gene: TRBV5-1
clone size: many
D gene: .
CDR3 DNA: TGCGCCAGCAGCTTATTAGGAGGGGGCCAAGAGACCCAGTACTTC
CDR3 protein: CASSLLGGGQETQYF

J gene: TRBJ1-5
V gene: TRBV2
clone size: few
D gene: .
CDR3 DNA: TGTGCCAGCAGTGACAAGAGACGCAATCAGCCCCAGCATTTT
CDR3 protein: CASSDKRRNQPQHF

J gene: TRBJ1-2
V gene: TRBV28
clone size: many
D gene: .
CDR3 DNA: TGTGCCAGCAGTCTGATCAGGGCCTGGGCGTATGGCTACACCTTC
CDR3 protein: CASSLIRAWAYGYTF

J gene: TRBJ1-1
V gene: TRBV5-1
clone size: .
D gene: TRBD1
CDR3 DNA: TGCGCCAGCAGCCGAACAGGGGGTCCCACTGAAGCTTTCTTT
CDR3 protein: CASSRTGGPTEAFF

J gene: TRBJ2-1
V gene: TRBV9
clone size: many
D gene: .
CDR3 DNA: TGTGCCAGCAGCGTCTGGGGGACCTACAATGAGCAGTTCTTC
CDR3 protein: CASSVWGTYNEQFF

J gene: TRBJ2-1
V gene: TRBV7-3
clone size: few
D gene: TRBD1
CDR3 DNA: TGTGCCAGCAGCTTGATGACAGGGGCTTACAATGAGCAGTTCTTC
CDR3 protein: CASSLMTGAYNEQFF

J gene: TRBJ2-5
V gene: TRBV10-3
clone size: few
D gene: .
CDR3 DNA: TGTGCCATCAGTGAGTCGACTCAGGGGACCCAGTACTTC
CDR3 protein: CAISESTQGTQYF

J gene: TRBJ1-4
V gene: TRBV7-9
clone size: .
D gene: .
CDR3 DNA: TGTGCCAGCAGCTTAGAGGTACAGGCCCTTAATGAAAAACTGTTTTTT
CDR3 protein: CASSLEVQALNEKLFF

J gene: TRBJ2-3
V gene: TRBV20-1
clone size: .
D gene: TRBD2
CDR3 DNA: TGCAGTGCTAGACTAGCGGGGCTCACAGATACGCAGTATTTT
CDR3 protein: CSARLAGLTDTQYF

J gene: TRBJ2-2
V gene: TRBV10-3
clone size: .
D gene: .
CDR3 DNA: TGTGCCATCAGTGAGTCGGGGAACACCGGGGAGCTGTTTTTT
CDR3 protein: CAISESGNTGELFF

J gene: TRBJ1-2
V gene: TRBV6-1
clone size: many
D gene: .
CDR3 DNA: TGTGCCAGCAGCCCAGGGACGGCTAACTATGGCTACACCTTC
CDR3 protein: CASSPGTANYGYTF

J gene: TRBJ2-5
V gene: TRBV15
clone size: .
D gene: .
CDR3 DNA: TGTGCCACCAGCAACCGCTACGGGGGCCAAGAGACCCAGTACTTC
CDR3 protein: CATSNRYGGQETQYF

J gene: TRBJ2-1
V gene: TRBV20-1
clone size: .
D gene: .
CDR3 DNA: TGCAGTGCTAGGCACAGCGGAGATTACAATGAGCAGTTCTTC
CDR3 protein: CSARHSGDYNEQFF

J gene: TRBJ1-1
V gene: TRBV7-8
clone size: few
D gene: .
CDR3 DNA: TGTGCCAGCAGCTTAGCCCAGTTTACGGGCACTGAAGCTTTCTTT
CDR3 protein: CASSLAQFTGTEAFF

J gene: TRBJ2-2
V gene: TRBV20-1
clone size: few
D gene: .
CDR3 DNA: TGCAGTGCTCTTCTTAGCGGCTCGGGCACCGGGGAGCTGTTTTTT
CDR3 protein: CSALLSGSGTGELFF

J gene: TRBJ2-7
V gene: TRBV4-1
clone size: few
D gene: TRBD1
CDR3 DNA: TGCGCCAGCAGCCAACCGACAGGGTCTAGACAGGGCTACGAGCAGTACTTC
CDR3 protein: CASSQPTGSRQGYEQYF

J gene: TRBJ2-3
V gene: TRBV6-2/TRBV6-3
clone size: few
D gene: .
CDR3 DNA: TGTGCCAGCAGTTACTTTGCGGGGCGGCTCACAGATACGCAGTATTTT
CDR3 protein: CASSYFAGRLTDTQYF

J gene: TRBJ1-2
V gene: TRBV6-1
clone size: .
D gene: .
CDR3 DNA: TGTGCCAGCGGCACCGGGCCCCCGGAGGGCTACACCTTC
CDR3 protein: CASGTGPPEGYTF

J gene: TRBJ2-6
V gene: TRBV6-5
clone size: .
D gene: .
CDR3 DNA: TGTGCCAGCAGTTACCATTCAATCTCAGGGAGAGCTCTCCCTGGGGCCAACGTCCTGACTTTC
CDR3 protein: CASSYHSISGRALPGANVLTF

J gene: TRBJ2-7
V gene: TRBV3-1
clone size: few
D gene: TRBD2
CDR3 DNA: TGTGCCAGCAGCCAAGTCGAAGCGGGAGTTGACGAGCAGTACTTC
CDR3 protein: CASSQVEAGVDEQYF

J gene: TRBJ2-5
V gene: TRBV5-6
clone size: few
D gene: .
CDR3 DNA: TGTGCCAGCAGCCCGTATAGGAGAGAGGAGACCCAGTACTTC
CDR3 protein: CASSPYRREETQYF

J gene: TRBJ2-4
V gene: TRBV20-1
clone size: .
D gene: TRBD2
CDR3 DNA: TGCAGTGCAGAGCCTAGCGGGATTGGCAAAAACATTCAGTACTTC
CDR3 protein: CSAEPSGIGKNIQYF

J gene: TRBJ2-4
V gene: TRBV14
clone size: many
D gene: .
CDR3 DNA: TGTGCCAGCAGCGCATTCAATCAGGGGGCCAAAAACATTCAGTACTTC
CDR3 protein: CASSAFNQGAKNIQYF

J gene: TRBJ2-3
V gene: TRBV27
clone size: .
D gene: .
CDR3 DNA: TGTGCCAGCAGTTTAAGGGTCAGGGATACGCAGTATTTT
CDR3 protein: CASSLRVRDTQYF

J gene: TRBJ2-2
V gene: TRBV15
clone size: .
D gene: .
CDR3 DNA: TGTGCCACCCAGGGTACCGGGGAGCTGTTTTTT
CDR3 protein: CATQGTGELFF

J gene: TRBJ2-5
V gene: TRBV7-6
clone size: .
D gene: TRBD2
CDR3 DNA: TGTGCCAGCAAGACTAGCGGGAACCAAGAGACCCAGTACTTC
CDR3 protein: CASKTSGNQETQYF

J gene: TRBJ2-1
V gene: TRBV7-6
clone size: .
D gene: .
CDR3 DNA: TGTGCCAGCAGCTTAGCGTGGTCACAGTACAATGAGCAGTTCTTC
CDR3 protein: CASSLAWSQYNEQFF

J gene: TRBJ2-7
V gene: TRBV20-1
clone size: few
D gene: .
CDR3 DNA: TGCAGTGCGGCCAGGGGCGCCTACGAGCAGTACTTC
CDR3 protein: CSAARGAYEQYF

J gene: TRBJ2-1
V gene: TRBV7-3
clone size: few
D gene: .
CDR3 DNA: TGTGCCAGCAGCTCTGGCGGACTACTCAATGAGCAGTTCTTC
CDR3 protein: CASSSGGLLNEQFF

J gene: TRBJ2-5
V gene: TRBV18
clone size: few
D gene: TRBD2
CDR3 DNA: TGTGCCAGCTCATCTAGTAGCGGGGCACCTGGGACCCAGTACTTC
CDR3 protein: CASSSSSGAPGTQYF

J gene: TRBJ1-2
V gene: TRBV6-6
clone size: .
D gene: .
CDR3 DNA: TGTGCCAGCAGTTACTCCCCGGGCCGGGGGTACTATGGCTACACCTTC
CDR3 protein: CASSYSPGRGYYGYTF

J gene: TRBJ2-1
V gene: TRBV15
clone size: once
D gene: .
CDR3 DNA: TGTGCCACCAGCAGAGAGCGCGGAGTTTTTGAGTCCTACAATGAGCAGTTCTTC
CDR3 protein: CATSRERGVFESYNEQFF

J gene: TRBJ2-1
V gene: TRBV18
clone size: few
D gene: .
CDR3 DNA: TGTGCCAGCTCGCCGGGGCAGGCGGGAACCTACAATGAGCAGTTCTTC
CDR3 protein: CASSPGQAGTYNEQFF

J gene: TRBJ1-5
V gene: TRBV20-1
clone size: .
D gene: TRBD1
CDR3 DNA: TGCAGTGCTGAAACCGGGACAGGGGGCCATCAGCCCCAGCATTTT
CDR3 protein: CSAETGTGGHQPQHF

J gene: TRBJ2-3
V gene: TRBV7-2
clone size: few
D gene: .
CDR3 DNA: TGTGCCGGCAGTTTGGGCCGAACGGGCACAGATACGCAGTATTTT
CDR3 protein: CAGSLGRTGTDTQYF

J gene: TRBJ1-5
V gene: TRBV28
clone size: .
D gene: .
CDR3 DNA: TGTGCCAGCAAAGGGAATCGCAATCAGCCCCAGCATTTT
CDR3 protein: CASKGNRNQPQHF

J gene: TRBJ2-2
V gene: TRBV28
clone size: few
D gene: TRBD2
CDR3 DNA: TGTGCCAGCAGTGTCCCGGGACTAGCGGGACGCACCGGGGAGCTGTTTTTT
CDR3 protein: CASSVPGLAGRTGELFF